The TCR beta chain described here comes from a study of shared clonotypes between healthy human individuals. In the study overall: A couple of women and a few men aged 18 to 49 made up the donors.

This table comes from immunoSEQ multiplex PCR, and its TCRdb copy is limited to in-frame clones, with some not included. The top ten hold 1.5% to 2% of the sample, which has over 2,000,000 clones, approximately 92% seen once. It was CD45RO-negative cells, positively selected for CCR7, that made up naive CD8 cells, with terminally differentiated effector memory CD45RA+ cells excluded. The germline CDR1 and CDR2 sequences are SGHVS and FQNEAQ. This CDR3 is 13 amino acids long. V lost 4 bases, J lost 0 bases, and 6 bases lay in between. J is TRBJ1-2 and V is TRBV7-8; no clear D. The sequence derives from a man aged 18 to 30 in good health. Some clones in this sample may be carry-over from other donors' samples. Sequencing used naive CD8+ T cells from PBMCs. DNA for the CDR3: TGTGCCAGCAGCTCCCGATCTAACTATGGCTACACCTTC. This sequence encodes CASSSRSNYGYTF.